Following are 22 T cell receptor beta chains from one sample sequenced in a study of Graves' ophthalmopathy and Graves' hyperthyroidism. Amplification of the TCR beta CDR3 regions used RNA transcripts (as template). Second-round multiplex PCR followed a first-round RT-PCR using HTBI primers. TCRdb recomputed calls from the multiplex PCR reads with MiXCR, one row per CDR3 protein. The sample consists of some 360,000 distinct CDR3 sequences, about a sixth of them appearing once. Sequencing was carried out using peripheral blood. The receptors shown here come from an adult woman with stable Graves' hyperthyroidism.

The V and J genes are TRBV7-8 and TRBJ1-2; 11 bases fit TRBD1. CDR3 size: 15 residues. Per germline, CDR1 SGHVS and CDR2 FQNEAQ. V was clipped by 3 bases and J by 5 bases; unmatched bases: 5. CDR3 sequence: CASSFSGTGGYGYTF. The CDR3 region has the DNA TGTGCCAGCAGCTTTTCCGGGACAGGGGGTTATGGCTACACCTTC. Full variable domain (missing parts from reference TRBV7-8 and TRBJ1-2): GAGVSQSPRYKVAKRGQDVALRCDPISGHVSLFWYQQALGQGPEFLTYFQNEAQLDKSGLPSDRFFAERPEGSVSTLKIQRTQQEDSAVYLCASSFSGTGGYGYTFGSGTRLTVV.

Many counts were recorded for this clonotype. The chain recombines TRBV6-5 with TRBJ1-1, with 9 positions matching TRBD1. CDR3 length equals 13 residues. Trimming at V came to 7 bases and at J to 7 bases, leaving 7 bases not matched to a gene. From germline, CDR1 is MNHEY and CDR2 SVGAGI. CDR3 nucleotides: TGTGCCAGCATATTAGTGACAGGGGGTGAAGCTTTCTTT. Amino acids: CASILVTGGEAFF.

The CDR3: CASSYRTRGDGANVLTF. Here the CDR3 DNA reads TGTGCCAGCAGTTACCGAACCCGCGGGGACGGGGCCAACGTCCTGACTTTC. The rearrangement joins TRBV6-2 or TRBV6-3 to TRBJ2-6, with a possible D match to TRBD2 (6 bases). CDR3 length: 17 residues. V was shortened by 2 bases and J by 4 bases, with 15 bases between the two germline ends. Germline V gene lookup returns CDR1 MNHEY and CDR2 SVGEGT.

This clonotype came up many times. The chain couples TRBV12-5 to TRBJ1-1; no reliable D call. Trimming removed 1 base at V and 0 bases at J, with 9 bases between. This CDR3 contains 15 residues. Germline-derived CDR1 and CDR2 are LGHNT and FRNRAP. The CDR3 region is CASGLEAAMNTEAFF. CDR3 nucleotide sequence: TGTGCTAGTGGTTTGGAGGCAGCCATGAACACTGAAGCTTTCTTT.

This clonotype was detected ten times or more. DNA for the CDR3: TGTGCCAGCAGCCCCCCGCGGACAGGGGGCAGAGGGGAGCTGTTTTTT. Translating gives CASSPPRTGGRGELFF. V is TRBV13 and J is TRBJ2-2; 11 nucleotides match TRBD1. This CDR3 contains 16 residues. V gave up 5 bases and J gave up 8 bases; unmatched junction bases: 10. Germline CDR1 reads PRHDT; CDR2 reads FYEKMQ (reference sequence).

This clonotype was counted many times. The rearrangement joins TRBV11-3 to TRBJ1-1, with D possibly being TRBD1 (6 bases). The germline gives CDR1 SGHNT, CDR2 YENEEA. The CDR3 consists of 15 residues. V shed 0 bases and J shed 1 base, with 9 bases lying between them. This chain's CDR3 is CASSLEDSQNTEAFF. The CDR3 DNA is TGTGCCAGCAGCTTAGAGGACAGCCAGAACACTGAAGCTTTCTTT.

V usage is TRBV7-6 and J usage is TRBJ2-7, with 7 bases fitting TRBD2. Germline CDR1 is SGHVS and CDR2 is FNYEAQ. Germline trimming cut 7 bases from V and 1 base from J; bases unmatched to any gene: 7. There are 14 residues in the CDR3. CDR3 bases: TGTGCCAGCACAAAACTAGCGTCTTCCTACGAGCAGTACTTC. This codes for CASTKLASSYEQYF.

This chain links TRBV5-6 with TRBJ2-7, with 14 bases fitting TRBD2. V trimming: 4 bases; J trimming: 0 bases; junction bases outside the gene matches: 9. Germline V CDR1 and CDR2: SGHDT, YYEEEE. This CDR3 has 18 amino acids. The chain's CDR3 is CASSDGTSGSVSSYEQYF. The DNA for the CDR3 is TGTGCCAGCAGCGACGGGACTAGCGGGAGCGTGTCCTCCTACGAGCAGTACTTC.

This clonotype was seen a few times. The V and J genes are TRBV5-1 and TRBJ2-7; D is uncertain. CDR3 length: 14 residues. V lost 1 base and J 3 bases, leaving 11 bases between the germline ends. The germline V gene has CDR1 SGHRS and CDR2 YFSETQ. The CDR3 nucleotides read TGCGCCAGCAGCTTGATCGGCAGTTACTACGAGCAGTACTTC. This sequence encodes CASSLIGSYYEQYF.

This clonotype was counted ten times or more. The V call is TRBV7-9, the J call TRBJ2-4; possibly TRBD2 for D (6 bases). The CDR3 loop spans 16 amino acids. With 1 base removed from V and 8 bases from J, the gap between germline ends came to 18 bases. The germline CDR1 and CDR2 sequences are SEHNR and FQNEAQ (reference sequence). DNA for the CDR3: TGTGCCAGCAGCTTAGTGGGGCGGGGCGGTTTGGACATTCAGTACTTC. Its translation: CASSLVGRGGLDIQYF.

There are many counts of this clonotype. The CDR3 DNA sequence: TGTGCCACCAGCAGAGGAGCCGGGGCCAACGTCCTGACTTTC. Translating gives CATSRGAGANVLTF. V is TRBV15 and J is TRBJ2-6, with D unresolved. V lost 1 base and J lost 4, with 5 bases in between. The CDR3 runs to 14 residues. From germline, CDR1 is LNHNV and CDR2 YYDKDF (reference sequence).

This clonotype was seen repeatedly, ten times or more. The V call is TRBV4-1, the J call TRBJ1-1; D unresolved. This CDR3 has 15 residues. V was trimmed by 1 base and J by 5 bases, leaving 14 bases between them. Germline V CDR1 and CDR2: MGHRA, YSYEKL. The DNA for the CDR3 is TGCGCCAGCAGCCAAGCATCTTGGCGTCCTACTGAAGCTTTCTTT. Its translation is CASSQASWRPTEAFF.

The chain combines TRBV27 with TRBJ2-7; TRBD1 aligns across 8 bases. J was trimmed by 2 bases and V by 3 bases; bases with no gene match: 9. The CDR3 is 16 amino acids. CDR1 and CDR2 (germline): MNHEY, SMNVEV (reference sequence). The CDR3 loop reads CASSFFHPGQAYEQYF. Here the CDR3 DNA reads TGTGCCAGCAGTTTCTTCCATCCGGGACAGGCCTACGAGCAGTACTTC.

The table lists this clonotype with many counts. CDR3: CASSEEAGKETQYF. The CDR3 bases are TGTGCCAGCAGTGAAGAAGCAGGGAAAGAGACCCAGTACTTC. This rearrangement joins TRBV2 to TRBJ2-5, with D possibly TRBD1 on 5 matching bases. Trimming pared 1 base from V and 3 bases from J, leaving 9 bases between. From germline, CDR1 is SNHLY and CDR2 FYNNEI. There are 14 residues in the CDR3.

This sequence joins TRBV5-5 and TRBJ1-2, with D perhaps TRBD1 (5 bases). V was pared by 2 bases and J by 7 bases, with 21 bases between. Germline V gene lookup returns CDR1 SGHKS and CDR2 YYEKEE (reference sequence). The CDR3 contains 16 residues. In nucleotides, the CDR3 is TGTGCCAGCAGCTTAGGTCCCGACAGCGGCTTGGGTGGCTACACCTTC. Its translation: CASSLGPDSGLGGYTF.

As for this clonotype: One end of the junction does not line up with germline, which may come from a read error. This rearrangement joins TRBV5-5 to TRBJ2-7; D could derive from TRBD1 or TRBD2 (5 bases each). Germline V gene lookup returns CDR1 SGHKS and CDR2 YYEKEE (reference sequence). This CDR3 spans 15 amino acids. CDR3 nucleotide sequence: TGTACCAGCAGCTTGTCCCCGGGGCCCTCCTACGAGCAGTACTTC. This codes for CTSSLSPGPSYEQYF.

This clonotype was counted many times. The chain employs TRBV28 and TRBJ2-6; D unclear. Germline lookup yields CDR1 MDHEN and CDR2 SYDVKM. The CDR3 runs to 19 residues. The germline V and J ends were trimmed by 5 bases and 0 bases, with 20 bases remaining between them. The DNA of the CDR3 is TGTGCCAGCAGTACCTTAGGGTCCTCTGGGCCCTCTGGGGCCAACGTCCTGACTTTC. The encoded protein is CASSTLGSSGPSGANVLTF.

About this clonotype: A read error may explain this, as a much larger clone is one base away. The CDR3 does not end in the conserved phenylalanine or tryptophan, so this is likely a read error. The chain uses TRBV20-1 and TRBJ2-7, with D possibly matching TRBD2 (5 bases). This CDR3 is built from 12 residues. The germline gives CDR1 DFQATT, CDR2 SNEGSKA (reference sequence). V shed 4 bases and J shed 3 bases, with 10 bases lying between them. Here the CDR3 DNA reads TGCAGTGCTAACGGACTGAACTACGAGCAGTACCTC. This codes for CSANGLNYEQYL.

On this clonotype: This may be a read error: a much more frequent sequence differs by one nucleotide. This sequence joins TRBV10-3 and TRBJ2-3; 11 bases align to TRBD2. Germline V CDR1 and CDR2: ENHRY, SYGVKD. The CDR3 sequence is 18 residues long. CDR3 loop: CAIGELETSGISTDTQYF. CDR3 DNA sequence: TGTGCCATCGGTGAGTTGGAGACTAGCGGGATTAGCACAGATACGCAGTATTTT.

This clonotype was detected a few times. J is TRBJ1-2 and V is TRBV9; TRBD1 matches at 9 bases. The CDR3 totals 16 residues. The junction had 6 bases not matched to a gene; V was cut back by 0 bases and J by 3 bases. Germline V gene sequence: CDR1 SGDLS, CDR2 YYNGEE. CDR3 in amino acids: CASSVARTGDYYGYTF. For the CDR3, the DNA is TGTGCCAGCAGCGTAGCAAGGACAGGGGATTACTATGGCTACACCTTC.

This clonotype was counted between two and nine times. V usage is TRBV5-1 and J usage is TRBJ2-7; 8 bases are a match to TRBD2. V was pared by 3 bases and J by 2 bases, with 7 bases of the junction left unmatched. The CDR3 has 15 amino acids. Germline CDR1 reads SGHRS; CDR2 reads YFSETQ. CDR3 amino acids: CASSYSGATPYEQYF. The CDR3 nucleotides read TGCGCCAGCAGCTATAGCGGGGCTACTCCCTACGAGCAGTACTTC.

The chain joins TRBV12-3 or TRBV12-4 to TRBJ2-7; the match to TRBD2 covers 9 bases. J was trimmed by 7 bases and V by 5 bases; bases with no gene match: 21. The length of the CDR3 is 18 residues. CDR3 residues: CASSPPKDLAGARWEQYF. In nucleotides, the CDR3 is TGTGCCAGCAGTCCCCCGAAGGATTTAGCGGGAGCGAGGTGGGAGCAGTACTTC.